One and the same sample provided the 26 T cell receptor beta chains below, sequenced in a study of patients and donors after allogeneic stem cell transplantation. TCRdb called the RT-PCR reads again in MiXCR, with one record for every CDR3 protein. The profile shows 190,000 or so distinct CDR3 sequences, 35% to 50% of them singletons. Sequenced sample: blood, either unsorted or a sorted T cell fraction (not recorded which). The source is a human donor who was either an allogeneic HSCT recipient or a stem cell or donor lymphocyte infusion donor (not recorded which). It is not recorded whose cells these are; they may come from a transplant donor.

The CDR3 protein is CSAAVLAGAYNEQFF. CDR3 bases: TGCAGTGCCGCGGTTCTAGCGGGAGCTTACAATGAGCAGTTCTTC. The J gene is TRBJ2-1, the V gene TRBV20-1; 10 bases fit TRBD2. CDR1 is DFQATT, CDR2 SNEGSKA, per germline (reference sequence). With V trimmed by 6 bases and J by 4 bases, 9 bases remained unmatched. CDR3 length equals 15 residues.

This clonotype was seen only a few times. The chain joins TRBV10-2 to TRBJ2-1; 10 bases match TRBD2. Germline CDR1 is WSHSY and CDR2 is SAAADI. V shed 7 bases, J shed 5 bases, and the junction held 5 bases outside the gene matches. The CDR3 totals 14 residues. The CDR3 nucleotides are TGCGCCAGCACACTAGCGGGAAGAAACAATGAGCAGTTCTTC. It translates to CASTLAGRNNEQFF.

The CDR3 protein is CSVEDGIYEQYF. The CDR3 nucleotides read TGCAGCGTTGAAGATGGAATTTACGAGCAGTACTTC. The V call is TRBV29-1, the J call TRBJ2-7, with no clear D. V was cut by 0 bases and J by 4 bases, with 7 bases left in between. CDR1 is SQVTM and CDR2 is ANQGSEA in the germline V gene. CDR3 length equals 12 residues.

This clonotype was detected a few times. CDR3 in amino acids: CASRTALGRNYGYTF. DNA for the CDR3: TGTGCCAGCAGAACCGCCCTCGGCAGAAACTATGGCTACACCTTC. The V call is TRBV6-5, the J call TRBJ1-2; D is uncertain. Germline V gene sequence: CDR1 MNHEY, CDR2 SVGAGI. CDR3 size: 15 residues. V was cut by 6 bases and J by 2 bases, with 16 bases left in between.

The rearrangement links TRBV29-1 to TRBJ2-7, with a tentative D call TRBD1 (6 bases). The V gene's germline CDR1 is SQVTM and CDR2 ANQGSEA. The CDR3 sequence is 13 residues long. V dropped 4 bases and J dropped 1 base, with 11 bases sitting between them. The CDR3 loop reads CSVGQVASYEQYF. DNA of the CDR3: TGCAGCGTTGGACAGGTTGCATCCTACGAGCAGTACTTC.

This chain uses TRBV7-2 with TRBJ1-2, with a weak D call TRBD1 (6 bases). The germline V and J ends were trimmed by 0 bases and 4 bases, with 6 bases remaining between them. Germline V gene data show CDR1 as SGHTA and CDR2 as FQGNSA. There are 13 residues in the CDR3. The CDR3 DNA reads TGTGCCAGCAGCTTAGCGGACAGCTATGGCTACACCTTC. Translated: CASSLADSYGYTF.

The CDR3 reads CASSLELADFNEQFF. The CDR3 DNA sequence: TGTGCCAGCAGCTTGGAACTAGCAGACTTCAATGAGCAGTTCTTC. The chain has TRBV5-6 and TRBJ2-1, with D possibly TRBD2 on 6 matching bases. CDR3 length: 15 amino acids. The V end was cut by 0 bases, the J end by 6 bases, with 13 bases between. Per germline, CDR1 SGHDT and CDR2 YYEEEE.

In its sample, this clonotype was seen a few times. J is TRBJ1-1 and V is TRBV5-1, with D possibly TRBD1 on 6 matching bases. V was cut by 1 base and J by 11 bases, with 15 bases left in between. Germline V gene sequence: CDR1 SGHRS, CDR2 YFSETQ. This CDR3 comprises 13 residues. The CDR3 DNA is TGCGCCAGCAGCTTGACAGGGCCGGGGATGGCTTTCTTT. Its protein is CASSLTGPGMAFF.

This clonotype was seen only once. The rearrangement joins TRBV7-9 to TRBJ1-1, with D tentatively TRBD1 (6 bases). This CDR3 has 13 amino acids. Trimming took 6 bases from V and 8 from J, leaving 16 bases between them. Germline CDR1 is SEHNR and CDR2 is FQNEAQ (reference sequence). DNA of the CDR3: TGTGCCAGCAGTCCATCGGGGGCTGAAGAAGCTTTCTTT. This sequence encodes CASSPSGAEEAFF. The complete variable domain, with remaining parts taken from reference TRBV7-9 and TRBJ1-1, reads DTGVSQNPRHKITKRGQNVTFRCDPISEHNRLYWYRQTLGQGPEFLTYFQNEAQLEKSRLLSDRFSAERPKGSFSTLEIQRTEQGDSAMYLCASSPSGAEEAFFGQGTRLTVV.

The rearrangement uses TRBV12-3 or TRBV12-4 and TRBJ1-5; no definite D call. The CDR3 consists of 14 residues. Deletions cut 3 bases from V and 6 bases from J, with 12 bases between. CDR3 nucleotide sequence: TGTGCCAGCAGTTTTGTAGGGTTTGGTCAGCCCCAGCATTTT. It specifies CASSFVGFGQPQHF.

This clonotype was counted between two and nine times. The chain links TRBV12-3 or TRBV12-4 to TRBJ1-2; a weak D match, TRBD1 (6 bases). This CDR3 spans 15 amino acids. The V end was cut by 3 bases, the J end by 5 bases, with 16 bases between. CDR3 DNA: TGTGCCAGCAGTTTTTGGCCTAACAGGGTTTATGGCTACACCTTC. The encoded protein is CASSFWPNRVYGYTF.

This clonotype is a singleton in its sample. The rearrangement links TRBV29-1 to TRBJ1-2; TRBD1 agrees at 7 bases. This CDR3 contains 14 residues. V lost 3 bases and J lost 5; bases outside the gene matches: 9. CDR1 is SQVTM and CDR2 is ANQGSEA in the germline V gene. The CDR3 protein is CSVDTLRGRYGYTF. The CDR3, as DNA: TGCAGCGTTGATACCCTCAGGGGGAGGTATGGCTACACCTTC.

The chain recombines TRBV4-2 with TRBJ1-1, with a weak D call TRBD1 (5 bases). The V gene's germline CDR1 is LGHNA and CDR2 YNFKEQ. The CDR3 runs 13 residues. Trimming cost V 2 bases and J 9 bases, with 13 bases left between them. The DNA for the CDR3 is TGTGCCAGCAGCCAACGGACAAACGGGCAAGCTTTCTTT. Translating it yields CASSQRTNGQAFF.

The J gene is TRBJ2-1, the V gene TRBV5-1; 11 nucleotides align to TRBD2. V dropped 7 bases and J dropped 7; count of bases not matched to a gene: 7. The CDR3 extends over 14 amino acids. CDR1 is SGHRS and CDR2 is YFSETQ in the germline V gene. CDR3 in amino acids: CASLLAGAGNEQFF. The CDR3 region has the DNA TGCGCCAGCTTACTAGCGGGAGCCGGTAATGAGCAGTTCTTC.

This chain joins TRBV30 and TRBJ1-3; perhaps TRBD1 as D (5 bases). Germline CDR1 and CDR2: GTSNPN and SVGIG (reference sequence). There are 16 residues in the CDR3. V gave up 2 bases and J gave up 2 bases, with 16 bases separating them. The CDR3 reads CAWSPKRGLPGNTIYF. DNA for the CDR3: TGTGCCTGGAGTCCTAAACGGGGCTTGCCTGGAAACACCATATATTTT.

The chain links TRBV19 to TRBJ1-5; D perhaps matches TRBD1 (5 bases). The CDR3 runs 14 residues. V lost 3 bases, J lost 3 bases, and 9 bases lay in between. Germline loops: CDR1 LNHDA, CDR2 SQIVND (reference sequence). The CDR3 sequence: CASSIPGSNQPQHF. CDR3 nucleotides: TGTGCCAGTAGTATCCCAGGGTCCAATCAGCCCCAGCATTTT. Complete variable domain (other parts from reference TRBV19 and TRBJ1-5): DGGITQSPKYLFRKEGQNVTLSCEQNLNHDAMYWYRQDPGQGLRLIYYSQIVNDFQKGDIAEGYSVSREKKESFPLTVTSAQKNPTAFYLCASSIPGSNQPQHFGDGTRLSIL.

The table lists this clonotype with a few counts. The gene calls are TRBV4-3 and TRBJ1-1, with D perhaps matching TRBD1 (5 bases). The CDR3 is 14 amino acids. CDR1 LGHNA and CDR2 YSLEER come from the germline V gene. Trimming pared 3 bases from V and 4 bases from J, leaving 12 bases between. The DNA of the CDR3 is TGCGCCAGCAGCCACGAAGGGACCGGCACTGAAGCTTTCTTT. This sequence encodes CASSHEGTGTEAFF.

The genes are TRBV7-9 and TRBJ2-3; D might be TRBD1 (5 bases). The V and J ends lost 4 bases and 4 bases respectively, with 12 bases between them. Germline-derived CDR1 and CDR2 are SEHNR and FQNEAQ (reference sequence). CDR3 length equals 14 residues. This chain's CDR3 is CASSSSLGADTQYF. As DNA, the CDR3 is TGTGCCAGCAGCTCTTCGTTAGGGGCAGATACGCAGTATTTT.

This chain uses TRBV3-1 with TRBJ1-3; D gene ambiguous. The CDR3 runs to 19 residues. V lost 1 base and J 2 bases, leaving 21 bases between the germline ends. CDR1 and CDR2 (germline): LGHDT, YNNKEL (reference sequence). As DNA, the CDR3 is TGTGCCAGCAGCCAAGTTCCGGGTAGTGGCCTTGGTACTGGAAACACCATATATTTT. It codes for CASSQVPGSGLGTGNTIYF.

The chain couples TRBV28 to TRBJ2-1; 8 bases fit TRBD2. The CDR3 totals 15 residues. Germline V gene lookup returns CDR1 MDHEN and CDR2 SYDVKM. Losses at the gene ends were 5 bases for V and 6 bases for J; bases not matched to a gene: 9. The CDR3 coding sequence is TGTGCCAGCAGTGCCCCGGGACTAGTAAGCAATGAGCAGTTCTTC. Translated: CASSAPGLVSNEQFF.

This chain links TRBV20-1 with TRBJ1-1; no reliable D call. Germline V gene data show CDR1 as DFQATT and CDR2 as SNEGSKA (reference sequence). Trimming cost V 3 bases and J 4 bases, with 12 bases left between them. This CDR3 has 13 amino acids. DNA for the CDR3: TGCAGTGCTAGTCACACACGGGCCACTGAAGCTTTCTTT. This gives the protein CSASHTRATEAFF.

The chain links TRBV3-1 to TRBJ2-1, with 14 bases matching TRBD2. V was pared by 6 bases and J by 5 bases, with 6 bases of the junction left unmatched. In germline, CDR1 is LGHDT, CDR2 YNNKEL (reference sequence). The CDR3 spans 16 residues. The CDR3 protein is CASRGTSGRSHNEQFF. The CDR3 nucleotides are TGTGCCAGCAGGGGGACTAGCGGGAGATCCCACAATGAGCAGTTCTTC.

The chain employs TRBV7-9 and TRBJ1-1; D gene ambiguous. Germline CDR1 reads SEHNR; CDR2 reads FQNEAQ (reference sequence). V was clipped by 2 bases and J by 3 bases, with 13 bases between them. CDR3 length equals 15 residues. In DNA, the CDR3 is TGTGCCAGCAGCTTATCGGAAGGCCGCCACACTGAAGCTTTCTTT. Its translation is CASSLSEGRHTEAFF.

The chain carries TRBV12-3 or TRBV12-4 and TRBJ2-1; D unclear. V was cut by 6 bases and J by 0 bases, with 12 bases left in between. The CDR3 has 15 residues. CDR3 nucleotides: TGTGCCAGCAGCTCCGATTCGACCTCCTACAATGAGCAGTTCTTC. It encodes CASSSDSTSYNEQFF.

This clonotype was seen a handful of times. This chain connects TRBV7-9 to TRBJ2-1; maybe TRBD2 (5 bases). This CDR3 has 16 residues. Germline CDR1 and CDR2: SEHNR and FQNEAQ (reference sequence). Trimming left V 5 bases short and J 6 bases short, with 20 bases between. The CDR3 DNA follows: TGTGCCAGCAGCACCTCCGGCGGGTCTTCGGTCAATGAGCAGTTCTTC. Its protein is CASSTSGGSSVNEQFF.

There are a few counts of this clonotype. This chain uses TRBV29-1 with TRBJ2-7; D might be TRBD1 (6 bases). The CDR3 loop spans 13 amino acids. Between the trimmed V and J ends, which lost 5 bases and 2 bases, there was a span of 13 bases. The V gene's germline CDR1 is SQVTM and CDR2 ANQGSEA. CDR3 amino acids: CSVLQGLPYEQYF. The CDR3 DNA is TGCAGCGTTTTACAGGGTTTACCCTACGAGCAGTACTTC.